These T cell receptor beta chains were read from a single sample in a study of cytomegalovirus exposure and HLA in healthy donors. The data were produced by immunoSEQ multiplex PCR, yet TCRdb's version contains in-frame clones alone and is incomplete. This repertoire shows under 300,000 clones, 75% to 90% found once; its top ten account for 1% to 1.5%. Source material: PBMCs. The receptors were sampled from a woman in her twenties or thirties in good health and CMV-seropositive. Each CDR3 is given with its conserved first and last residue. Each record gives: J gene, clone size, V gene, D gene, CDR3 DNA, CDR3 protein. A D gene is named only where the DNA matches it firmly. Part of the rows lack a size; the others show once, few, many or a class for expanded clones.

j_gene: TRBJ1-2; abundance: NA; v_gene: TRBV29-1; d_gene: TRBD1; CDR3nt: TGCAGCGTTGAAGGCTATCGGGACAGCGTCTATGGCTACACCTTC; CDR3aa: CSVEGYRDSVYGYTF
j_gene: TRBJ1-5; abundance: NA; v_gene: TRBV19; d_gene: TRBD1; CDR3nt: TGTGCCAGTAGTATAGGGGACAGGGGGCCTCAGCCCCAGCATTTT; CDR3aa: CASSIGDRGPQPQHF
j_gene: TRBJ2-5; abundance: NA; v_gene: TRBV10-3; d_gene: TRBD2; CDR3nt: TGTGCCATCAGTGACACACTAGCGGGACTTCAAGAGACCCAGTACTTC; CDR3aa: CAISDTLAGLQETQYF
j_gene: TRBJ2-7; abundance: once; v_gene: TRBV5-1; d_gene: NA; CDR3nt: TGCGCCAGCAGCTTCTCCGGGGACTACGAGCAGTACTTC; CDR3aa: CASSFSGDYEQYF
j_gene: TRBJ1-1; abundance: once; v_gene: TRBV28; d_gene: TRBD1; CDR3nt: TGTGCCAGCAGTCCACCTACGACAGGGCCAGGGAACACTGAAGCTTTCTTT; CDR3aa: CASSPPTTGPGNTEAFF
j_gene: TRBJ2-1; abundance: NA; v_gene: TRBV19; d_gene: TRBD1; CDR3nt: TGTGCCAGTAGTTGGGGACAGGATATAATCAATGAGCAGTTCTTC; CDR3aa: CASSWGQDIINEQFF
j_gene: TRBJ2-7; abundance: NA; v_gene: TRBV29-1; d_gene: NA; CDR3nt: TGCAGCGTTGAAAAGAGCTCCTACGAGCAGTACTTC; CDR3aa: CSVEKSSYEQYF
j_gene: TRBJ1-1; abundance: NA; v_gene: TRBV9; d_gene: NA; CDR3nt: TGTGCCAGCAGCGTAGGTCGGGGTACCCAAGCTTTCTTT; CDR3aa: CASSVGRGTQAFF
j_gene: TRBJ1-2; abundance: few; v_gene: TRBV11-3; d_gene: NA; CDR3nt: TGTGCCAGCAGCTTAGCATCGCAGGGCCCGGTCTTC; CDR3aa: CASSLASQGPVF
j_gene: TRBJ2-1; abundance: NA; v_gene: TRBV14; d_gene: NA; CDR3nt: TGTGCCAGCAGCCAAGACAGCCTAGCGAGTGAGCAGTTCTTC; CDR3aa: CASSQDSLASEQFF
j_gene: TRBJ2-2; abundance: NA; v_gene: TRBV7-9; d_gene: NA; CDR3nt: TGTGCCAGCAGCGGATGGGAGGGGGCGAACACCGGGGAGCTGTTTTTT; CDR3aa: CASSGWEGANTGELFF
j_gene: TRBJ2-2; abundance: NA; v_gene: TRBV6-4; d_gene: NA; CDR3nt: TGTGCCAGCAGCGATGTCGGGCTAGGGGACACCGGGGAGCTGTTTTTT; CDR3aa: CASSDVGLGDTGELFF
j_gene: TRBJ2-7; abundance: once; v_gene: TRBV18; d_gene: TRBD2; CDR3nt: TGTGCCAGCTCACGAGGACTAGCGGGCCAATACGAGCAGTACTTC; CDR3aa: CASSRGLAGQYEQYF
j_gene: TRBJ1-1; abundance: NA; v_gene: TRBV15; d_gene: NA; CDR3nt: TGTGCCACCCGACCGGGGGGGACCACTGAAGCTTTCTTT; CDR3aa: CATRPGGTTEAFF
j_gene: TRBJ2-1; abundance: NA; v_gene: TRBV18; d_gene: TRBD2; CDR3nt: TGTGCCAGCTCACCACCGTTTTTGCTCGGGACTAGCGGGAGTAATGAGCAGTTCTTC; CDR3aa: CASSPPFLLGTSGSNEQFF